These 25 T cell receptor beta chains share one sample of origin, sequenced in a study of cytomegalovirus exposure and HLA in healthy donors. Primers: 60 Vbeta forward and 13 Jbeta reverse. This table comes from immunoSEQ multiplex PCR, and its TCRdb copy is limited to in-frame clones, with some not included. The sample includes about 200,000 clones, around 82% seen only once; the top ten take about 2.8%. What was sequenced was PBMCs. The receptors derive from a woman between 25 and 40 years old in good health and CMV-seronegative.

The J gene is TRBJ1-4, the V gene TRBV28; D remains ambiguous. V lost 4 bases, J lost 0 bases, and 15 bases lay in between. The germline gives CDR1 MDHEN, CDR2 SYDVKM. The CDR3 is 17 amino acids. CDR3 sequence reads: CASSSSWAPATNEKLFF. In DNA form, the CDR3 reads TGTGCCAGCAGTTCCTCGTGGGCCCCTGCAACTAATGAAAAACTGTTTTTT.

The chain recombines TRBV13 with TRBJ2-7, with D hard to call. This CDR3 is 14 amino acids long. V lost 1 base and J lost 6, with 13 bases in between. Germline V gives CDR1 PRHDT, CDR2 FYEKMQ (reference sequence). CDR3 residues: CASSLDVAGREQYF. DNA for the CDR3: TGTGCCAGCAGCTTAGATGTGGCTGGTCGCGAGCAGTACTTC.

This chain joins TRBV7-2 and TRBJ2-7, with D perhaps TRBD1 (6 bases). Germline loops: CDR1 SGHTA, CDR2 FQGNSA. This CDR3 contains 15 residues. V was shortened by 0 bases and J by 2 bases, with 11 bases between the two germline ends. DNA of the CDR3: TGTGCCAGCAGCTTAGCGAGGACAGTAACCTACGAGCAGTACTTC. Translated: CASSLARTVTYEQYF.

V is TRBV18 and J is TRBJ2-3; the D gene is possibly TRBD1 (5 bases). The ends were cut back, 1 base at V and 3 bases at J, with 14 bases in the middle. This CDR3 spans 16 amino acids. Germline CDR1 reads KGHSH; CDR2 reads LQKENI. The CDR3 coding sequence is TGTGCCAGCTCACCACTTCAGGGCAGTGGTACAGATACGCAGTATTTT. Its protein is CASSPLQGSGTDTQYF.

CDR3 coding DNA: TGTGCCAGTAGTATCTATTCACCTAATCAGCCCCAGCATTTT. Its protein is CASSIYSPNQPQHF. The rearrangement links TRBV19 to TRBJ1-5; D remains unclear. CDR1 is LNHDA, CDR2 SQIVND, per germline (reference sequence). The germline V and J ends were trimmed by 3 bases and 4 bases, with 10 bases remaining between them. This CDR3 spans 14 amino acids.

The chain links TRBV5-4 to TRBJ1-3, with a possible D match to TRBD1 (6 bases). Germline loops: CDR1 SGHNT, CDR2 YYREEE (reference sequence). The CDR3 has 14 residues. With 2 bases removed from V and 4 bases from J, the gap between germline ends came to 10 bases. The CDR3 protein is CASSFRGPGNTIYF. The CDR3 DNA reads as TGTGCCAGCAGCTTCAGGGGACCGGGAAACACCATATATTTT.

This sequence joins TRBV29-1 and TRBJ2-7, with D uncertain. V dropped 3 bases and J dropped 3 bases, with 15 bases sitting between them. The CDR3 has 14 residues. From germline, CDR1 is SQVTM and CDR2 ANQGSEA. The CDR3, as DNA: TGCAGCGTTGATATAGTAAAGGAGATCTACGAGCAGTACTTC. It specifies CSVDIVKEIYEQYF.

The V gene is TRBV10-3, the J gene TRBJ2-4, with TRBD2 as a possible D gene (5 bases). Trimming took 2 bases from V and 1 from J, leaving 12 bases between them. The CDR3 runs 16 residues. CDR1 and CDR2 from the germline V gene are ENHRY and SYGVKD. DNA for the CDR3: TGTGCCATCAGTGAGGGTGGAGAGGGTGCCAAAAACATTCAGTACTTC. Translated: CAISEGGEGAKNIQYF.

The chain employs TRBV29-1 and TRBJ2-3; 8 bases are shared with TRBD1. Germline V gene sequence: CDR1 SQVTM, CDR2 ANQGSEA. Trimming removed 6 bases from V and 5 bases from J; junction bases left unmatched: 16. The CDR3 contains 16 residues. CDR3 DNA sequence: TGCAGCGTCGCTAACGGACAGGGAGTATACCGAGATACGCAGTATTTT. Translated: CSVANGQGVYRDTQYF.

This clone came up a few times. CDR3 amino acids: CASRYGGYNEQFF. CDR3 sequence (DNA): TGCGCCAGCAGGTACGGCGGTTACAATGAGCAGTTCTTC. The chain recombines TRBV5-1 with TRBJ2-1; D gene ambiguous. Per the germline V gene, CDR1 is SGHRS and CDR2 is YFSETQ. Trimming took off 5 bases at V and 4 bases at J, with 10 bases between the two ends. The CDR3 runs to 13 residues.

With respect to this clone: This CDR3 is also generated by other DNA sequences in the sample. This chain links TRBV4-1 with TRBJ1-5, with D perhaps matching TRBD1 (6 bases). Germline CDR1 reads MGHRA; CDR2 reads YSYEKL. The CDR3 loop spans 14 amino acids. Trimming stripped 4 bases from V and 2 bases from J, with 9 bases between. Here the CDR3 DNA reads TGCGCCAGCAGCCGGGGGGGCGGCAATCAGCCCCAGCATTTT. Protein: CASSRGGGNQPQHF.

V gene TRBV5-1 combines with J gene TRBJ1-6, with TRBD1 identical over 7 bases. CDR3 length equals 15 residues. With V trimmed by 0 bases and J by 9 bases, 6 bases remained unmatched. CDR1 is SGHRS and CDR2 is YFSETQ in the germline V gene. CDR3 loop: CASSLAGQDGSPLHF. The CDR3 DNA is TGCGCCAGCAGCTTGGCTGGACAGGACGGTTCACCCCTCCACTTT.

The rearrangement uses TRBV7-8 and TRBJ2-7, with 10 bases that match TRBD1. Germline V CDR1 and CDR2: SGHVS, FQNEAQ. The CDR3 contains 15 residues. After removal of 2 bases from V and 3 bases from J, the junction contained 4 bases not matched to a gene. In DNA, the CDR3 is TGTGCCAGCAGCTTACCGGGACAGGGGTTCTACGAGCAGTACTTC. Its translation: CASSLPGQGFYEQYF.

This clone was observed a few times. V usage is TRBV5-5 and J usage is TRBJ2-1; D gene uncertain. Per the germline V gene, CDR1 is SGHKS and CDR2 is YYEKEE (reference sequence). CDR3 length equals 14 residues. Trimming took off 1 base at V and 8 bases at J, with 13 bases between the two ends. The CDR3 region is CASSLTPLSDEQFF. In DNA form, the CDR3 reads TGTGCCAGCAGCTTGACTCCCCTCTCCGATGAGCAGTTCTTC.

The chain is built from TRBV6-5 and TRBJ1-2; the match to TRBD1 covers 10 bases. The CDR3 totals 15 residues. Germline assignment: CDR1 MNHEY and CDR2 SVGAGI. V was pared by 6 bases and J by 6 bases, with 10 bases of the junction left unmatched. The CDR3 DNA follows: TGTGCCAGCAGACGCCACGGGGACAGGGGTGATGGCTACACCTTC. This codes for CASRRHGDRGDGYTF.

The chain has TRBV19 and TRBJ1-1; 10 positions match TRBD1. Germline CDR1 and CDR2: LNHDA and SQIVND (reference sequence). With V trimmed by 2 bases and J by 6 bases, 6 bases remained unmatched. The CDR3 covers 15 residues. CDR3 residues: CASSIRQGARAEAFF. CDR3 DNA: TGTGCCAGTAGTATAAGACAGGGGGCTAGGGCTGAAGCTTTCTTT.

J is TRBJ1-2 and V is TRBV6-5; D is uncertain. The CDR3 totals 15 residues. Germline V CDR1 and CDR2: MNHEY, SVGAGI. The V end lost 0 bases, the J end lost 6 bases, and 14 bases lay between the germline ends. CDR3 nucleotides: TGTGCCAGCAGTTACTCGTCCAGGATACGGAATGGCTACACCTTC. It yields the protein CASSYSSRIRNGYTF.

The chain employs TRBV9 and TRBJ2-1; 11 bases are shared with TRBD2. The CDR3 loop spans 15 amino acids. Trimming took 8 bases from V and 4 from J; bases not matched to a gene: 8. Germline CDR1 and CDR2: SGDLS and YYNGEE. The CDR3 bases are TGTGCCAGTACTAGCGGGGGTACTCTTTACAATGAGCAGTTCTTC. Its protein product is CASTSGGTLYNEQFF.

The genes are TRBV4-1 and TRBJ2-1; D possibly corresponds to TRBD2 (6 bases). Trimming cost V 0 bases and J 4 bases, with 25 bases left between them. There are 20 residues in the CDR3. Germline values: CDR1 MGHRA, CDR2 YSYEKL. The CDR3 sequence: CASSQEGLRDFNREYNEQFF. The DNA for the CDR3 is TGCGCCAGCAGCCAAGAGGGGCTCCGGGACTTCAACAGAGAATACAATGAGCAGTTCTTC.

This clone was recorded a few times. Other DNA sequences in this specimen translate into the identical CDR3. The genes are TRBV6-5 and TRBJ2-7, with 8 bases aligning to TRBD1. This CDR3 is 15 amino acids long. Looked up from germline, CDR1 is MNHEY and CDR2 is SVGAGI. With 2 bases clipped from V and 3 bases from J, the junction kept 6 bases outside the gene matches. CDR3 in DNA: TGTGCCAGCAGTTACGCCGGGACAGGAGGCTACGAGCAGTACTTC. This codes for CASSYAGTGGYEQYF.

The rearrangement links TRBV27 to TRBJ2-1; the match to TRBD1 covers 8 bases. The CDR3 is 17 amino acids. J was trimmed by 9 bases and V by 3 bases; bases with no gene match: 16. Per germline, CDR1 MNHEY and CDR2 SMNVEV (reference sequence). CDR3 bases: TGTGCCAGCAGTTTCTCCCCCGGGACAGGCATTTTTAGTGAGCAGTTCTTC. Translating gives CASSFSPGTGIFSEQFF.

As regards this clone: Germline and junction disagree at one end, which may indicate a read error. The sample has other DNA sequences that encode this CDR3 too. CDR3 protein: CASTSRRVFDYGYTF. For the CDR3, the DNA is TGTGCCAGCACCTCACGCCGGGTGTTCGACTACGGCTACACCTTC. The V gene is TRBV2, the J gene TRBJ1-2; D gene unclear. Germline V gene sequence: CDR1 SNHLY, CDR2 FYNNEI. The CDR3 length is 15 residues.

This chain joins TRBV9 and TRBJ2-6; TRBD1 is a possible D gene (6 bases). V lost 3 bases and J 0 bases, leaving 13 bases between the germline ends. Germline lookup yields CDR1 SGDLS and CDR2 YYNGEE. This CDR3 is built from 17 residues. Here the CDR3 DNA reads TGTGCCAGCAGCGCCACGGGACAAACCTCTGGGGCCAACGTCCTGACTTTC. Amino acids: CASSATGQTSGANVLTF.

The rearrangement uses TRBV9 and TRBJ2-1; weak D call: TRBD1 (5 bases). CDR3 length equals 15 residues. Trimming stripped 2 bases from V and 0 bases from J, with 9 bases between. Germline CDR1 reads SGDLS; CDR2 reads YYNGEE. CDR3 loop: CASSVTDSSYNEQFF. The CDR3 nucleotides are TGTGCCAGCAGCGTGACAGATAGCTCCTACAATGAGCAGTTCTTC. The variable domain in full, with the rest retrieved from reference TRBV9 and TRBJ2-1, is DSGVTQTPKHLITATGQRVTLRCSPRSGDLSVYWYQQSLDQGLQFLIQYYNGEERAKGNILERFSAQQFPDLHSELNLSSLELGDSALYFCASSVTDSSYNEQFFGPGTRLTVL.

The chain links TRBV28 to TRBJ2-5, with TRBD2 identical over 7 bases. V was pared by 4 bases and J by 2 bases, with 7 bases of the junction left unmatched. The CDR3 runs to 15 residues. The germline gives CDR1 MDHEN, CDR2 SYDVKM. DNA for the CDR3: TGTGCCAGCAGTTCCTCCGGGACTACACAAGAGACCCAGTACTTC. Amino acids: CASSSSGTTQETQYF.